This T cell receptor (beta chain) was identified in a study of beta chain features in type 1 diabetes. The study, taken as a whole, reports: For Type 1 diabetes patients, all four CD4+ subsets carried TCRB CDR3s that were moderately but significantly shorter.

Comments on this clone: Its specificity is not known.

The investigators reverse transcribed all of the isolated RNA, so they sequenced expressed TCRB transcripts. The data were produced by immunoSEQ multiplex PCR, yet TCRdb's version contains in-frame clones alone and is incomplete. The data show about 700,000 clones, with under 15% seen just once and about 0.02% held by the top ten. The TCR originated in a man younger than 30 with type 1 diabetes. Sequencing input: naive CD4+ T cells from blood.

DNA of the CDR3: TGCGCCAGCAGCTCTGTAGGGGACAGCTCCTACAATGAGCAGTTCTTC. Encoded protein: CASSSVGDSSYNEQFF. The chain has TRBV5-1 and TRBJ2-1; 7 nucleotides line up with TRBD1. CDR1 is SGHRS, CDR2 YFSETQ, per germline. The V gene end was trimmed by 3 bases and the J gene end by 0 bases; junction bases not matched to a gene: 6. There are 16 residues in the CDR3.